Listed here are 4 T cell receptor beta chains from one sample, sequenced in a study of cytomegalovirus exposure and HLA in healthy donors. The study ran its PCR with 60 Vbeta and 13 Jbeta primers. Clones were read by immunoSEQ multiplex PCR, and TCRdb kept only the in-frame ones, dropping some. Of some 96,000 clones listed, around 80% are singletons. The sequencing sample was made of PBMCs. The receptors derive from a woman aged 55-70 years in good health and CMV-seronegative.

This clone was counted only a few times. J is TRBJ2-7 and V is TRBV28; tentatively, D is TRBD2 (6 bases). The CDR3 runs to 13 residues. Trimming left V 10 bases short and J 2 bases short, with 15 bases between. Looked up from germline, CDR1 is MDHEN and CDR2 is SYDVKM. The CDR3 coding sequence is TGTGCCACCCTTAGGGACTCCACCTACGAGCAGTACTTC. Protein: CATLRDSTYEQYF.

The gene calls are TRBV7-9 and TRBJ2-2; D possibly corresponds to TRBD2 (7 bases). In germline, CDR1 is SEHNR, CDR2 FQNEAQ (reference sequence). V was shortened by 6 bases and J by 2 bases, with 16 bases between the two germline ends. The CDR3 runs 16 residues. The CDR3 loop reads CASRVTGGLNTGELFF. Written as DNA, the CDR3 is TGTGCCAGCAGGGTCACGGGGGGCCTTAACACCGGGGAGCTGTTTTTT. Full variable domain (outside the CDR3, taken from reference TRBV7-9 and TRBJ2-2): DTGVSQNPRHKITKRGQNVTFRCDPISEHNRLYWYRQTLGQGPEFLTYFQNEAQLEKSRLLSDRFSAERPKGSFSTLEIQRTEQGDSAMYLCASRVTGGLNTGELFFGEGSRLTVL.

The chain is built from TRBV5-1 and TRBJ2-2, with D tentatively TRBD2 (6 bases). Germline V gene lookup returns CDR1 SGHRS and CDR2 YFSETQ. The V and J ends lost 7 bases and 2 bases respectively, with 12 bases between them. This CDR3 region has 14 residues. CDR3 sequence reads: CASRGTANTGELFF. In DNA, the CDR3 is TGCGCCAGCCGGGGGACTGCAAACACCGGGGAGCTGTTTTTT.

The chain uses TRBV5-1 and TRBJ2-1; possibly TRBD2 for D (6 bases). The ends were cut back, 0 bases at V and 5 bases at J, with 15 bases in the middle. Germline values: CDR1 SGHRS, CDR2 YFSETQ. The CDR3 has 16 residues. This chain's CDR3 is CASSLGLGGTDNEQFF. CDR3 in DNA: TGCGCCAGCAGCTTGGGTCTGGGGGGAACGGACAATGAGCAGTTCTTC.